The 14 T cell receptor beta chains in this list originate from one sample, sequenced in a study of metastatic and nonmetastatic thyroid tumors. TCRdb re-clonotyped the PCR reads through MiXCR. The sample shows about 70,000 clones, 18% of them seen only once. None of the patients had undergone any treatment ahead of thyroid surgery. Sequencing was carried out using blood. Receptors were obtained from a female donor with papillary thyroid cancer or a benign thyroid nodule (not recorded which). Some clones in this sample may be carry-over from other donors' samples.

The chain has TRBV11-2 and TRBJ2-1, with D possibly matching TRBD2 (5 bases). Trimming pared 2 bases from V and 8 bases from J, leaving 10 bases between. From germline, CDR1 is SGHAT and CDR2 FQNNGV. This CDR3 is built from 13 residues. The CDR3 sequence: CASSLTGWYEQFF. CDR3 DNA sequence: TGTGCCAGCAGCTTAACGGGGTGGTATGAGCAGTTCTTC.

A remark on this clone: A much larger clonotype is one base distant, so this may be a read error. The rearrangement joins TRBV20-1 to TRBJ2-7; D is possibly TRBD1 (6 bases). CDR3 length: 12 residues. Looked up from germline, CDR1 is DFQATT and CDR2 is SNEGSKA (reference sequence). This chain's CDR3 is CIAEQGSYEQYF. For the CDR3, the DNA is TGCATTGCGGAACAGGGCTCCTACGAGCAGTACTTC.

There are a few counts of this clone. This chain joins TRBV27 and TRBJ2-2; no reliable D call. The V end was cut by 6 bases, the J end by 7 bases, with 12 bases between. The CDR3 sequence is 13 residues long. In germline, CDR1 is MNHEY, CDR2 SMNVEV (reference sequence). This CDR3 is CASRPQPNGELFF. Here the CDR3 DNA reads TGTGCCAGCAGACCCCAACCCAACGGGGAGCTGTTTTTT.

This clone turned up a few times. Other nucleotide sequences in the sample specify the same CDR3. V gene TRBV29-1 combines with J gene TRBJ1-2; D is uncertain. This CDR3 spans 13 amino acids. Germline assignment: CDR1 SQVTM and CDR2 ANQGSEA. V was trimmed by 7 bases and J by 4 bases, leaving 16 bases between them. The CDR3 here is CSALASSIYGYTF. The CDR3 DNA reads as TGCAGCGCGCTCGCCAGCAGCATCTATGGCTACACCTTC.

This clone was counted ten times or more. The V call is TRBV30, the J call TRBJ1-2, with TRBD1 as a possible D gene (5 bases). Trimming took off 0 bases at V and 7 bases at J, with 15 bases between the two ends. The CDR3 has 14 amino acids. CDR1 and CDR2 (germline): GTSNPN, SVGIG (reference sequence). The CDR3: CAWSVLRTGGGYTF. CDR3 sequence (DNA): TGTGCCTGGAGTGTACTCCGGACGGGGGGTGGCTACACCTTC.

This clone was observed at least ten times. The chain has TRBV7-9 and TRBJ2-1, with 7 nucleotides matching TRBD2. Looked up from germline, CDR1 is SEHNR and CDR2 is FQNEAQ (reference sequence). V gave up 5 bases and J gave up 2 bases; unmatched junction bases: 3. CDR3 length equals 14 residues. The DNA of the CDR3 is TGTGCCAGCAGCACAGGACTAGCCTACAATGAGCAGTTCTTC. Translation: CASSTGLAYNEQFF. The whole variable domain, filled in from reference TRBV7-9 and TRBJ2-1, reads DTGVSQNPRHKITKRGQNVTFRCDPISEHNRLYWYRQTLGQGPEFLTYFQNEAQLEKSRLLSDRFSAERPKGSFSTLEIQRTEQGDSAMYLCASSTGLAYNEQFFGPGTRLTVL.

The rearrangement joins TRBV12-3 or TRBV12-4 to TRBJ1-2; TRBD1 is a possible D gene (6 bases). The CDR3 covers 15 residues. V shed 5 bases and J shed 8 bases, with 21 bases lying between them. The CDR3 coding sequence is TGTGCCAGCAGTCTGGGTAGGAGGGGGGTGGGCGGCTACACCTTC. Translating it yields CASSLGRRGVGGYTF.

In its sample, this clone was seen many times. The J gene is TRBJ2-1, the V gene TRBV13, with TRBD2 matching 8 bases. From germline, CDR1 is PRHDT and CDR2 FYEKMQ (reference sequence). V lost 7 bases and J lost 6; bases outside the gene matches: 5. This CDR3 comprises 13 residues. The CDR3 loop reads CASMGTRPNEQFF. The CDR3 nucleotides read TGTGCCAGCATGGGGACTAGACCCAATGAGCAGTTCTTC.

This rearrangement joins TRBV5-4 to TRBJ1-2; no firm D call. CDR1 and CDR2 (germline): SGHNT, YYREEE (reference sequence). Deletions cut 2 bases from V and 4 bases from J, with 15 bases between. The CDR3 totals 15 residues. The CDR3 loop is CASSLGRGEGYGYTF. CDR3 nucleotide sequence: TGTGCCAGCAGCTTAGGTCGTGGGGAGGGCTATGGCTACACCTTC.

V usage is TRBV18 and J usage is TRBJ1-1; D is perhaps TRBD1 (5 bases). The CDR3 has 15 amino acids. Germline assignment: CDR1 KGHSH and CDR2 LQKENI. V was trimmed by 2 bases and J by 3 bases, leaving 13 bases between them. In nucleotides, the CDR3 is TGTGCCAGCTCACCAGGTACTCCAGGGCACACTGAAGCTTTCTTT. Amino acids: CASSPGTPGHTEAFF. The full variable domain, its missing parts supplied by reference TRBV18 and TRBJ1-1, is NAGVMQNPRHLVRRRGQEARLRCSPMKGHSHVYWYRQLPEEGLKFMVYLQKENIIDESGMPKERFSAEFPKEGPSILRIQQVVRGDSAAYFCASSPGTPGHTEAFFGQGTRLTVV.

This clone was observed a handful of times. An end of the junction does not agree with germline; a read error may underlie this. The genes are TRBV3-1 and TRBJ2-2, with 11 nucleotides matching TRBD1. The CDR3 loop spans 18 amino acids. The germline gives CDR1 LGHDT, CDR2 YNNKEL (reference sequence). CDR3 in DNA: TGTGCCAGCAGCCAGCTTCCCGGACAGGGGGCTTCTAACGGGGAGCTGGTTTTT. It codes for CASSQLPGQGASNGELVF. The entire variable domain, with the rest obtained from reference TRBV3-1 and TRBJ2-2, is as follows: DTAVSQTPKYLVTQMGNDKSIKCEQNLGHDTMYWYKQDSKKFLKIMFSYNNKELIINETVPNRFSPKSPDKAHLNLHINSLELGDSAVYFCASSQLPGQGASNGELVFGEGSRLTVL.

This clone was seen at least ten times. The chain links TRBV6-1 to TRBJ2-2, with D uncertain. Germline V CDR1 and CDR2: MNHNS, SASEGT. The CDR3 is made up of 13 amino acids. V lost 8 bases and J lost 1, with 8 bases in between. CDR3 sequence reads: CASHWENTGELFF. CDR3 in DNA: TGTGCCAGCCACTGGGAGAACACCGGGGAGCTGTTTTTT.

This clone was observed many times. V and J are TRBV4-2 and TRBJ2-7; D gene unclear. V was shortened by 0 bases and J by 4 bases, with 7 bases between the two germline ends. The CDR3 is made up of 13 amino acids. The germline gives CDR1 LGHNA, CDR2 YNFKEQ. This CDR3 reads CASSQDRAYEQYF. The CDR3 nucleotides read TGTGCCAGCAGCCAAGACCGGGCTTACGAGCAGTACTTC.

The chain combines TRBV6-1 with TRBJ2-2; D perhaps matches TRBD1 (6 bases). This CDR3 is 15 amino acids long. Trimming left V 5 bases short and J 2 bases short, with 12 bases between. The germline V gene has CDR1 MNHNS and CDR2 SASEGT. CDR3: CASSPLDRNTGELFF. CDR3 DNA: TGTGCCAGCAGTCCCCTGGACAGAAACACCGGGGAGCTGTTTTTT.